The 21 T cell receptor beta chains in this list originate from one sample, sequenced in a study of control samples from healthy donors and cancer patients (dated by TCRdb to the early 2020s). Library creation used the immunoSEQ multiplex PCR assay. TCRdb obtained this table from immuneACCESS and retained in-frame rearrangements with V and J assigned. These tables miss some clones; where compared with another copy, unresolved V genes account for less than half of the shortfall, and the remainder is unexplained. This sample gives approximately 190,000 clones in total; about 91% of them show up just once. 1.5% to 2% of the sample is in the top ten clones. The sequenced material came from blood. The receptor source for this set is a man aged 30-40 years in good health.

The V and J genes are TRBV5-1 and TRBJ1-6; tentative D call: TRBD1 (6 bases). Trimming took 3 bases from V and 9 from J, leaving 10 bases between them. Germline-derived CDR1 and CDR2 are SGHRS and YFSETQ. This CDR3 is built from 13 residues. CDR3 sequence: CASSSGEASPLHF. In DNA, the CDR3 is TGCGCCAGCAGCTCAGGGGAGGCTTCACCCCTCCACTTT.

The J gene is TRBJ1-5, the V gene TRBV29-1; TRBD1 is a possible D gene (6 bases). Germline lookup yields CDR1 SQVTM and CDR2 ANQGSEA. Trimming pared 4 bases from V and 6 bases from J, leaving 13 bases between. This CDR3 comprises 13 residues. The CDR3 region has the DNA TGCAGCGTTGGGGGGGCCACGGGTCAGCCCCAGCATTTT. Amino acids: CSVGGATGQPQHF.

The V call is TRBV7-8, the J call TRBJ2-6; D perhaps matches TRBD1 (7 bases). Germline CDR1 and CDR2: SGHVS and FQNEAQ. The CDR3 is 18 amino acids. The germline V and J ends were trimmed by 5 bases and 4 bases, with 21 bases remaining between them. The CDR3 DNA sequence: TGTGCCAGCAGCCGCTCGGGGCAGGGGGGTGCCGGGGCCAACGTCCTGACTTTC. Translating it yields CASSRSGQGGAGANVLTF.

This clone was seen just once. The gene calls are TRBV7-9 and TRBJ2-1; the D gene is possibly TRBD2 (6 bases). V was trimmed by 1 base and J by 7 bases, leaving 11 bases between them. This CDR3 is 14 amino acids long. Looked up from germline, CDR1 is SEHNR and CDR2 is FQNEAQ (reference sequence). The CDR3 here is CASSLGWGENEQFF. The CDR3 DNA sequence: TGTGCCAGCAGCTTAGGGTGGGGGGAAAATGAGCAGTTCTTC.

This chain joins TRBV2 and TRBJ2-4, with D tentatively TRBD1 or TRBD2 (5 bases each). Germline assignment: CDR1 SNHLY and CDR2 FYNNEI. Between the trimmed V and J ends, which lost 6 bases and 3 bases, there was a span of 9 bases. The CDR3 loop spans 13 amino acids. This CDR3 is CASRGDVKNIQYF. The CDR3 bases are TGTGCCAGCAGAGGGGACGTCAAAAACATTCAGTACTTC.

CDR3 in amino acids: CASSEAETGANTIYF. For the CDR3, the DNA is TGTGCCAGCAGTGAAGCGGAGACAGGGGCAAACACCATATATTTT. The chain joins TRBV6-1 to TRBJ1-3; 8 bases map to TRBD1. This CDR3 comprises 15 residues. The ends lost 0 bases at V and 6 bases at J; junction bases unmatched: 4. In germline, CDR1 is MNHNS, CDR2 SASEGT.

J is TRBJ1-2 and V is TRBV24-1, with TRBD1 matching over 12 bases. J was trimmed by 2 bases and V by 4 bases; bases with no gene match: 4. This CDR3 region has 16 residues. Germline V lookup: CDR1 KGHDR, CDR2 SFDVKD. CDR3 in DNA: TGTGCCACCAGTGACCCCGGGACAGGGGGCAACTATGGCTACACCTTC. Encoded protein: CATSDPGTGGNYGYTF.

This clone was seen only a few times. The rearrangement uses TRBV2 and TRBJ1-5, with 7 bases that match TRBD1. Trimming cost V 7 bases and J 0 bases; bases outside gene matches: 6. Germline V lookup: CDR1 SNHLY, CDR2 FYNNEI. There are 15 residues in the CDR3. CDR3 region: CASKTGRHSNQPQHF. Written as DNA, the CDR3 is TGTGCCAGCAAGACAGGGAGACATAGCAATCAGCCCCAGCATTTT.

This clone is a singleton in its sample. This chain uses TRBV5-1 with TRBJ2-2, with D possibly TRBD1 on 5 matching bases. V was clipped by 7 bases and J by 1 base, with 17 bases between them. The CDR3 consists of 16 residues. Per germline, CDR1 SGHRS and CDR2 YFSETQ. CDR3 bases: TGCGCCAGCTATCATGGAGACGACAGGAACACCGGGGAGCTGTTTTTT. Translation: CASYHGDDRNTGELFF.

The genes are TRBV6-6 and TRBJ1-5; no clear D. Looked up from germline, CDR1 is MNHNY and CDR2 is SVGAGI (reference sequence). The CDR3 totals 14 residues. With 5 bases removed from V and 1 base from J, the gap between germline ends came to 9 bases. This chain's CDR3 is CASSPSDSNQPQHF. DNA for the CDR3: TGTGCCAGCAGTCCGTCCGACAGCAATCAGCCCCAGCATTTT.

Details on this clone: Other DNA sequences in this specimen translate into the identical CDR3. In DNA, the CDR3 is TGTGCCACCAGCAGAGACGGGACAGGGTCCTACGAGCAGTACTTC. Translation: CATSRDGTGSYEQYF. The chain recombines TRBV15 with TRBJ2-7, with 9 positions matching TRBD1. The V and J ends lost 0 bases and 1 base, in that order; junction bases with no gene match: 1. The CDR3 is 15 residues long. Germline-derived CDR1 and CDR2 are LNHNV and YYDKDF (reference sequence).

On this clone itself: Different DNA sequences within this sample yield the same CDR3. This chain connects TRBV19 to TRBJ2-3; no clear D gene. This CDR3 has 12 amino acids. Germline CDR1 and CDR2: LNHDA and SQIVND (reference sequence). The V gene lost 3 bases and the J gene lost 4 bases, with 5 bases spanning the gap. In DNA form, the CDR3 reads TGTGCCAGTAGTATCATTCCAGATACGCAGTATTTT. This encodes CASSIIPDTQYF.

A few counts support this clone. J is TRBJ1-1 and V is TRBV5-1, with D possibly being TRBD1 (6 bases). The CDR3 is made up of 12 amino acids. V was cut by 4 bases and J by 3 bases, with 7 bases left in between. CDR1 and CDR2 from the germline V gene are SGHRS and YFSETQ. CDR3: CASSAGDTEAFF. The CDR3, as DNA: TGCGCCAGCAGCGCAGGGGACACTGAAGCTTTCTTT.

Only one count was recorded for this clone. The chain carries TRBV7-3 and TRBJ2-1, with D perhaps matching TRBD1 (6 bases). There are 13 residues in the CDR3. Germline V gene data show CDR1 as SGHTA and CDR2 as FQGTGA. The V and J ends lost 5 bases and 9 bases respectively, with 14 bases between them. Written as DNA, the CDR3 is TGTGCCAGCAGCACAGGGACGGCCGGTGAGCAGTTCTTC. Its translation is CASSTGTAGEQFF. Looking up the rest from reference TRBV7-3 and TRBJ2-1 gives the full variable domain: GAGVSQTPSNKVTEKGKYVELRCDPISGHTALYWYRQSLGQGPEFLIYFQGTGAADDSGLPNDRFFAVRPEGSVSTLKIQRTERGDSAVYLCASSTGTAGEQFFGPGTRLTVL.

CDR3 loop: CATSAGTGGPEAFF. The CDR3 region has the DNA TGTGCCACCAGTGCAGGGACAGGGGGCCCTGAAGCTTTCTTT. The gene calls are TRBV24-1 and TRBJ1-1; 12 bases are shared with TRBD1. Germline values: CDR1 KGHDR, CDR2 SFDVKD. CDR3 length equals 14 residues. The ends lost 5 bases at V and 6 bases at J; junction bases unmatched: 3.

For the CDR3, the DNA is TGTGCCAGCAGTCCCCGTAGTGAGACAGGGGACGAGCAGTACTTC. The encoded protein is CASSPRSETGDEQYF. The chain is built from TRBV2 and TRBJ2-7; 8 bases align to TRBD1. The germline gives CDR1 SNHLY, CDR2 FYNNEI. The CDR3 is made up of 15 amino acids. V trimming: 5 bases; J trimming: 5 bases; junction bases outside the gene matches: 11.

V usage is TRBV19 and J usage is TRBJ1-3; unclear D gene. The CDR3 sequence is 15 residues long. Germline V gives CDR1 LNHDA, CDR2 SQIVND (reference sequence). V dropped 5 bases and J dropped 1 base, with 12 bases sitting between them. The CDR3 here is CASSPRWSSGNTIYF. Here the CDR3 DNA reads TGTGCCAGTAGTCCCCGATGGAGTTCTGGAAACACCATATATTTT.

The gene calls are TRBV11-2 and TRBJ2-3, with D tentatively TRBD1 (5 bases). CDR3 length: 15 amino acids. Germline V gives CDR1 SGHAT, CDR2 FQNNGV. Trimming stripped 3 bases from V and 2 bases from J, with 12 bases between. The CDR3 DNA reads TGTGCCAGCAGCTTTTACAGGAGTATCACAGATACGCAGTATTTT. Protein sequence: CASSFYRSITDTQYF.

This clone was detected only a few times. The rearrangement uses TRBV2 and TRBJ2-2, with unresolved D. V lost 3 bases and J 4 bases, leaving 12 bases between the germline ends. The CDR3 extends over 15 amino acids. The germline CDR1 and CDR2 sequences are SNHLY and FYNNEI. The CDR3 spells CASSENPPGTGELFF. The CDR3 DNA reads TGTGCCAGCAGTGAGAACCCGCCGGGCACCGGGGAGCTGTTTTTT. The full variable domain, completed using reference TRBV2 and TRBJ2-2, is EPEVTQTPSHQVTQMGQEVILRCVPISNHLYFYWYRQILGQKVEFLVSFYNNEISEKSEIFDDQFSVERPDGSNFTLKIRSTKLEDSAMYFCASSENPPGTGELFFGEGSRLTVL.

The V and J genes are TRBV24-1 and TRBJ2-2, with TRBD1 matching over 8 bases. V dropped 7 bases and J dropped 7; count of bases not matched to a gene: 16. The CDR3 length is 17 residues. From germline, CDR1 is KGHDR and CDR2 SFDVKD. CDR3 in amino acids: CATSPITTGDRGGELFF. The DNA of the CDR3 is TGTGCCACCAGCCCGATTACGACAGGGGACCGGGGCGGGGAGCTGTTTTTT.

This chain's CDR3 is CASGTGGQPQHF. In nucleotides, the CDR3 is TGTGCCAGCGGGACAGGGGGCCAGCCCCAGCATTTT. The chain uses TRBV28 and TRBJ1-5, with TRBD1 identical over 12 bases. The V and J ends lost 8 bases and 7 bases, in that order; junction bases with no gene match: 0. Germline CDR1 MDHEN, CDR2 SYDVKM. The CDR3 consists of 12 residues.